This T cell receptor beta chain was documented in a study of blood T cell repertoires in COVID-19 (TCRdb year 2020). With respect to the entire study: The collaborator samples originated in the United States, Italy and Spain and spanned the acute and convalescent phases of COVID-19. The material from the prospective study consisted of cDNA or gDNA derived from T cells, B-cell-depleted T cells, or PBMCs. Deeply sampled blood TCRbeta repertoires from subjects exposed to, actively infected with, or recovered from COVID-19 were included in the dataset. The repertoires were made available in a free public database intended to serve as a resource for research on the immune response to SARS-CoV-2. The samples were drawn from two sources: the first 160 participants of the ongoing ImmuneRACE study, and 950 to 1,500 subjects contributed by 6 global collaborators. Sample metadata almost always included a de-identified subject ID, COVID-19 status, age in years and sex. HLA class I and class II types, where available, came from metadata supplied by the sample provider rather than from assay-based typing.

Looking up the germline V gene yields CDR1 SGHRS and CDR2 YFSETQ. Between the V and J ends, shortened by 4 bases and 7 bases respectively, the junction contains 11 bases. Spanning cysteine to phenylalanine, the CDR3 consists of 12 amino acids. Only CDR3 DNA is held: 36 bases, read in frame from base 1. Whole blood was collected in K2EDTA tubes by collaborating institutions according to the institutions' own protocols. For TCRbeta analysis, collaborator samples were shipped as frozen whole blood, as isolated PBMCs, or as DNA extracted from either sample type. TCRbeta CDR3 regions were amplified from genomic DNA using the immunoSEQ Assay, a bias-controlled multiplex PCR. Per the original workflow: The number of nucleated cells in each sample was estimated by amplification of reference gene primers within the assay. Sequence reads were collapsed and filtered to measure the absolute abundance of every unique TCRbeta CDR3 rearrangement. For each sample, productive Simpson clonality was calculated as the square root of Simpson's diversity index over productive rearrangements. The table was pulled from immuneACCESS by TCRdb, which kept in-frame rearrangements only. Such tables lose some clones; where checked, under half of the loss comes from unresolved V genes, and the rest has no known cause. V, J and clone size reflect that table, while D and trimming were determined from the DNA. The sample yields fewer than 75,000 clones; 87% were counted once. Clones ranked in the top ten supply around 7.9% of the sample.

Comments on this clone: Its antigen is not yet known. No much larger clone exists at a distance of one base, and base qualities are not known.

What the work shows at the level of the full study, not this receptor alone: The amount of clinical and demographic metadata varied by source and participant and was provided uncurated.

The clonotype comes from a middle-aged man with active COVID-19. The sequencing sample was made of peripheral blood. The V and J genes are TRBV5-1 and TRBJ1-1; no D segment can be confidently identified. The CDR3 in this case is CASSLDGIEAFF. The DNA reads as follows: TGCGCCAGCAGCCTGGACGGGATTGAAGCTTTCTTT.